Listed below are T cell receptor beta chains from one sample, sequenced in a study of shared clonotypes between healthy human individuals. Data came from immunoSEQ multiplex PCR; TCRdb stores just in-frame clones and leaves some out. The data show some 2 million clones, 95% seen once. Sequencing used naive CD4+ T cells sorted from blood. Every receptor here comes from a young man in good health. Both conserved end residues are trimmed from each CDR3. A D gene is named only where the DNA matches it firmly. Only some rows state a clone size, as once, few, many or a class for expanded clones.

CDR3aa: ASSFAGTEAF
j_gene: TRBJ1-1
abundance: .
v_gene: TRBV27
d_gene: .

CDR3aa: ARVGTDTQY
j_gene: TRBJ2-3
abundance: .
v_gene: TRBV6-1
d_gene: .

CDR3aa: ASAFASTDTQY
j_gene: TRBJ2-3
abundance: .
v_gene: TRBV6-1
d_gene: .

CDR3aa: ASSTRTEATNEKLF
j_gene: TRBJ1-4
abundance: .
v_gene: TRBV5-4
d_gene: .

CDR3aa: ASSLSRGLYLGDGYT
j_gene: TRBJ1-2
abundance: .
v_gene: TRBV5-7
d_gene: TRBD1

CDR3aa: ASSYPGLAGGYEQY
j_gene: TRBJ2-7
abundance: .
v_gene: TRBV6-6
d_gene: TRBD2

CDR3aa: ASSEAALAGSYNEQF
j_gene: TRBJ2-1
abundance: .
v_gene: TRBV2
d_gene: TRBD2

CDR3aa: ASASGSYGYT
j_gene: TRBJ1-2
abundance: .
v_gene: TRBV5-5
d_gene: .

CDR3aa: ASSPADFSPLH
j_gene: TRBJ1-6
abundance: few
v_gene: TRBV7-9
d_gene: .

CDR3aa: ASSYGGSEAF
j_gene: TRBJ1-1
abundance: once
v_gene: TRBV6-6
d_gene: .

CDR3aa: ASSYGLEADTQY
j_gene: TRBJ2-3
abundance: .
v_gene: TRBV5-1
d_gene: TRBD2

CDR3aa: ASSSTGSGANVLT
j_gene: TRBJ2-6
abundance: .
v_gene: TRBV28
d_gene: .

CDR3aa: ASSLALSNTGELF
j_gene: TRBJ2-2
abundance: .
v_gene: TRBV5-1
d_gene: .

CDR3aa: ASSPKPGSYEQY
j_gene: TRBJ2-7
abundance: .
v_gene: TRBV27
d_gene: .

CDR3aa: ASSGTGNYGYT
j_gene: TRBJ1-2
abundance: .
v_gene: TRBV5-4
d_gene: TRBD1

CDR3aa: ASSPRTVTFYEQY
j_gene: TRBJ2-7
abundance: .
v_gene: TRBV19
d_gene: .

CDR3aa: ASSEGGEFSQF
j_gene: TRBJ2-1
abundance: .
v_gene: TRBV2
d_gene: .

CDR3aa: ASSQGQGDTGELF
j_gene: TRBJ2-2
abundance: .
v_gene: TRBV4-2
d_gene: TRBD1

CDR3aa: ASSERTGGNYGYT
j_gene: TRBJ1-2
abundance: .
v_gene: TRBV6-1
d_gene: TRBD1

CDR3aa: ASSPRRGGAYEQF
j_gene: TRBJ2-1
abundance: .
v_gene: TRBV7-8
d_gene: TRBD2

CDR3aa: ASSLIPGRSNEQF
j_gene: TRBJ2-1
abundance: .
v_gene: TRBV5-1
d_gene: .

CDR3aa: ASSVAPGPTIY
j_gene: TRBJ1-3
abundance: .
v_gene: TRBV9
d_gene: .

CDR3aa: ASSLALLAGGPSDTQY
j_gene: TRBJ2-3
abundance: .
v_gene: TRBV5-1
d_gene: TRBD2

CDR3aa: ASSLARDGRSSYEQY
j_gene: TRBJ2-7
abundance: .
v_gene: TRBV7-8
d_gene: .

CDR3aa: ASSPSGRPNEQF
j_gene: TRBJ2-1
abundance: .
v_gene: TRBV18
d_gene: .

CDR3aa: ASSLEGALYNSPLH
j_gene: TRBJ1-6
abundance: .
v_gene: TRBV5-1
d_gene: .

CDR3aa: ASSQDSSGSTRKVTDTQY
j_gene: TRBJ2-3
abundance: .
v_gene: TRBV4-1
d_gene: TRBD2

CDR3aa: ASSLGQLNTEAF
j_gene: TRBJ1-1
abundance: once
v_gene: TRBV7-8
d_gene: .

CDR3aa: ASSWGQGPSNQETQY
j_gene: TRBJ2-5
abundance: .
v_gene: TRBV5-1
d_gene: TRBD1

CDR3aa: ASSVASEGPGQY
j_gene: TRBJ2-7
abundance: .
v_gene: TRBV9
d_gene: .

CDR3aa: AISDGFRQDTEAF
j_gene: TRBJ1-1
abundance: .
v_gene: TRBV10-3
d_gene: .

CDR3aa: ASSYEGTYNEQF
j_gene: TRBJ2-1
abundance: .
v_gene: TRBV6-6
d_gene: .

CDR3aa: ASSSPKAKNIQY
j_gene: TRBJ2-4
abundance: .
v_gene: TRBV5-8
d_gene: .

CDR3aa: ASSLKDTQY
j_gene: TRBJ2-3
abundance: once
v_gene: TRBV5-4
d_gene: .

CDR3aa: AISGGGQNEKLF
j_gene: TRBJ1-4
abundance: once
v_gene: TRBV10-3
d_gene: .

CDR3aa: ASRSSTEAF
j_gene: TRBJ1-1
abundance: .
v_gene: TRBV6-5
d_gene: .

CDR3aa: ASSISTVLEASYEQY
j_gene: TRBJ2-7
abundance: .
v_gene: TRBV2
d_gene: .

CDR3aa: AATSGGVGETQY
j_gene: TRBJ2-5
abundance: .
v_gene: TRBV10-3
d_gene: TRBD2

CDR3aa: ARQGPQH
j_gene: TRBJ1-5
abundance: .
v_gene: TRBV19
d_gene: .

CDR3aa: ASSYSSGSYEQY
j_gene: TRBJ2-7
abundance: once
v_gene: TRBV6-6
d_gene: .